Below are 21 T cell receptor beta chains sequenced from a single sample in a study of blood T cell repertoires in COVID-19. Data came from immunoSEQ multiplex PCR; TCRdb stores just in-frame clones and leaves some out. The sample consists of more than 95,000 clones, roughly 84% of them appearing once. The sample taken for sequencing was peripheral blood. These TCRs come from a woman aged 60-75 years in a cohort sampled during active or convalescent COVID-19.

This chain links TRBV18 with TRBJ2-1, with D perhaps matching TRBD2 (6 bases). There are 15 residues in the CDR3. Trimming pared 5 bases from V and 5 bases from J, leaving 16 bases between. The V gene's germline CDR1 is KGHSH and CDR2 LQKENI. The DNA of the CDR3 is TGTGCCAGCTCAAACGGTGGAGGGATCAACAATGAGCAGTTCTTC. This sequence encodes CASSNGGGINNEQFF. Based on the CDR3 plus reference TRBV18 and TRBJ2-1, the full variable domain is NAGVMQNPRHLVRRRGQEARLRCSPMKGHSHVYWYRQLPEEGLKFMVYLQKENIIDESGMPKERFSAEFPKEGPSILRIQQVVRGDSAAYFCASSNGGGINNEQFFGPGTRLTVL.

The V and J genes are TRBV7-8 and TRBJ1-5, with a possible D match to TRBD1 (5 bases). The CDR3 consists of 15 residues. Germline CDR1 and CDR2: SGHVS and FQNEAQ. Trimming stripped 5 bases from V and 4 bases from J, with 15 bases between. The CDR3 protein is CASSLLGRGNQPQHF. The CDR3 DNA is TGTGCCAGCAGCCTCTTGGGGCGGGGAAATCAGCCCCAGCATTTT.

V gene TRBV3-1 (or the pseudogene TRBV3-2) combines with J gene TRBJ1-1; D might be TRBD1 (6 bases). This CDR3 region has 14 residues. Trimming took off 3 bases at V and 6 bases at J, with 14 bases between the two ends. Looked up from germline, CDR1 is LGHDT and CDR2 is YNNKEL (reference sequence). Written as DNA, the CDR3 is TGTGCCAGCAGCCACGGGCAGGGGCGCTCTGAAGCTTTCTTT. It is translated as CASSHGQGRSEAFF.

The V and J genes are TRBV20-1 and TRBJ2-5; no clear D gene. The CDR3 spans 11 residues. V lost 4 bases and J lost 1, with 4 bases in between. Per germline, CDR1 DFQATT and CDR2 SNEGSKA (reference sequence). This chain's CDR3 is CSATFQETQYF. Written as DNA, the CDR3 is TGCAGTGCTACCTTCCAAGAGACCCAGTACTTC.

The chain employs TRBV15 and TRBJ2-7; D remains unclear. Trimming stripped 1 base from V and 4 bases from J, with 11 bases between. The CDR3 extends over 14 amino acids. CDR1 is LNHNV, CDR2 YYDKDF, per germline (reference sequence). CDR3 sequence reads: CATSRGRGAYEQYF. The CDR3 nucleotides read TGTGCCACCAGCAGAGGGAGAGGCGCGTACGAGCAGTACTTC.

The gene calls are TRBV6-6 and TRBJ2-2, with 10 bases fitting TRBD2. Germline V gene sequence: CDR1 MNHNY, CDR2 SVGAGI (reference sequence). The CDR3 totals 18 residues. Losses at the gene ends were 6 bases for V and 0 bases for J; bases not matched to a gene: 10. CDR3 region: CASSRLPTSGTNTGELFF. Here the CDR3 DNA reads TGTGCCAGCAGCCGACTCCCCACTAGCGGGACGAACACCGGGGAGCTGTTTTTT.

The CDR3 nucleotides are TGCGCCAGCAGCCCGGGACAGGGGTTTGAAAAACTGTTTTTT. Its translation is CASSPGQGFEKLFF. The rearrangement uses TRBV5-1 and TRBJ1-4; 10 bases align to TRBD1. The CDR3 runs 14 residues. The V gene end was trimmed by 4 bases and the J gene end by 7 bases; junction bases not matched to a gene: 4. Germline V gene data show CDR1 as SGHRS and CDR2 as YFSETQ.

The chain couples TRBV3-1 (or the pseudogene TRBV3-2) to TRBJ2-5, with 9 nucleotides matching TRBD2. V shed 8 bases, J shed 1 base, and the junction held 5 bases outside the gene matches. The CDR3 runs to 14 residues. Germline V gene data show CDR1 as LGHDT and CDR2 as YNNKEL (reference sequence). Written as DNA, the CDR3 is TGTGCCAGCCTGCGTAGCGGGGGCCAAGAGACCCAGTACTTC. Amino acid sequence: CASLRSGGQETQYF.

The chain has TRBV6-5 and TRBJ2-7, with a weak D call TRBD2 (5 bases). The V gene's germline CDR1 is MNHEY and CDR2 SVGAGI. The V and J ends lost 10 bases and 4 bases respectively, with 14 bases between them. This CDR3 is 12 amino acids long. CDR3 region: CAIRENRYEQYF. CDR3 DNA sequence: TGTGCCATAAGGGAGAATAGGTACGAGCAGTACTTC.

This clone was detected only once. The chain has TRBV7-3 and TRBJ2-1; possible D gene TRBD2, 6 bases. Per the germline V gene, CDR1 is SGHTA and CDR2 is FQGTGA. V dropped 1 base and J dropped 4 bases, with 11 bases sitting between them. The CDR3 has 15 amino acids. The CDR3 coding sequence is TGTGCCAGCAGCTTAAGTTCGGGGGTTTACAATGAGCAGTTCTTC. Protein product: CASSLSSGVYNEQFF.

The chain joins TRBV19 to TRBJ2-5; D remains unclear. The CDR3 extends over 12 amino acids. The germline CDR1 and CDR2 sequences are LNHDA and SQIVND (reference sequence). V gave up 10 bases and J gave up 5 bases, with 14 bases separating them. CDR3 bases: TGTGCCACCGGCGAAGTGCGGGAGACCCAGTACTTC. Its translation: CATGEVRETQYF.

This clone was found a few times. This chain links TRBV7-2 with TRBJ1-2, with 10 bases fitting TRBD1. Unmatched junction bases numbered 6, after V lost 5 bases and J lost 6 bases. Germline V gives CDR1 SGHTA, CDR2 FQGNSA. The CDR3 is made up of 14 amino acids. Here the CDR3 DNA reads TGTGCCAGCAGCCGGGACAGGGGAAATAATGGCTACACCTTC. This gives the protein CASSRDRGNNGYTF.

The chain combines TRBV19 with TRBJ1-2, with D possibly TRBD1 on 6 matching bases. The germline gives CDR1 LNHDA, CDR2 SQIVND (reference sequence). The CDR3 has 15 residues. The V gene lost 5 bases and the J gene lost 5 bases, with 18 bases spanning the gap. The CDR3 region has the DNA TGTGCCAGTAGTGAGGCTCAGGGGTATGGGTATGGCTACACCTTC. This encodes CASSEAQGYGYGYTF.

The rearrangement uses TRBV10-3 and TRBJ2-1; 8 bases are a match to TRBD2. After removal of 10 bases from V and 7 bases from J, the junction contained 12 bases not matched to a gene. This CDR3 spans 14 amino acids. Germline assignment: CDR1 ENHRY and CDR2 SYGVKD. CDR3 residues: CATGLANQGNEQFF. As DNA, the CDR3 is TGTGCCACCGGACTAGCCAATCAGGGGAATGAGCAGTTCTTC.

This chain joins TRBV6-6 and TRBJ1-5, with 7 bases that match TRBD1. The CDR3 is 15 residues long. Germline lookup yields CDR1 MNHNY and CDR2 SVGAGI (reference sequence). J was trimmed by 6 bases and V by 6 bases; bases with no gene match: 11. CDR3 sequence (DNA): TGTGCCAGCAGCCCGACAGGGAGTGTGGGTCAGCCCCAGCATTTT. Residues: CASSPTGSVGQPQHF.

The V and J genes are TRBV2 and TRBJ1-2, with D hard to call. The CDR3 is 9 residues long. Looked up from germline, CDR1 is SNHLY and CDR2 is FYNNEI. The ends were cut back, 6 bases at V and 8 bases at J, with 4 bases in the middle. The CDR3 DNA reads TGTGCCAGCAGCGGGGGCTACACCTTC. Encoded protein: CASSGGYTF.

The sample holds a few counts of this clone. The chain couples TRBV5-1 to TRBJ1-3; D is unresolved. This CDR3 spans 15 amino acids. In germline, CDR1 is SGHRS, CDR2 YFSETQ. Trimming took 0 bases from V and 2 from J, leaving 9 bases between them. DNA of the CDR3: TGCGCCAGCAGCTTGGTGGAGGGAACTGGAAACACCATATATTTT. The encoded protein is CASSLVEGTGNTIYF.

This clone has only one observation. V and J are TRBV10-3 and TRBJ1-6; no clear D. Germline V lookup: CDR1 ENHRY, CDR2 SYGVKD. V lost 2 bases and J 5 bases, leaving 10 bases between the germline ends. The CDR3 length is 15 residues. CDR3 in DNA: TGTGCCATCAGTGAGGGACTCTCGAATAATTCACCCCTCCACTTT. This codes for CAISEGLSNNSPLHF.

The genes are TRBV18 and TRBJ1-1; TRBD1 agrees at 11 bases. CDR1 is KGHSH and CDR2 is LQKENI in the germline V gene. V trimming: 2 bases; J trimming: 5 bases; junction bases outside the gene matches: 7. The CDR3 extends over 16 amino acids. As DNA, the CDR3 is TGTGCCAGCTCACCATGGGACAGGGGGAAGGTAACTGAAGCTTTCTTT. Protein: CASSPWDRGKVTEAFF.

This sequence joins TRBV27 and TRBJ1-2; no clear D gene. This CDR3 region has 12 residues. Trimming removed 6 bases at V and 11 bases at J, with 16 bases between. Germline V lookup: CDR1 MNHEY, CDR2 SMNVEV (reference sequence). Here the CDR3 DNA reads TGTGCCAGCAGGAGCTCGGGTCTCCTTTACACCTTC. It specifies CASRSSGLLYTF.

CDR3 nucleotides: TGTGCCAGCAGCCAGGGATTGTCTTACAGGGCAGGGGGTGAAAAACTGTTTTTT. Amino acids: CASSQGLSYRAGGEKLFF. V is TRBV3-1 (or the pseudogene TRBV3-2) and J is TRBJ1-4, with TRBD1 identical over 7 bases. This CDR3 comprises 18 residues. Trimming removed 3 bases from V and 7 bases from J; junction bases left unmatched: 17. CDR1 is LGHDT and CDR2 is YNNKEL in the germline V gene (reference sequence).